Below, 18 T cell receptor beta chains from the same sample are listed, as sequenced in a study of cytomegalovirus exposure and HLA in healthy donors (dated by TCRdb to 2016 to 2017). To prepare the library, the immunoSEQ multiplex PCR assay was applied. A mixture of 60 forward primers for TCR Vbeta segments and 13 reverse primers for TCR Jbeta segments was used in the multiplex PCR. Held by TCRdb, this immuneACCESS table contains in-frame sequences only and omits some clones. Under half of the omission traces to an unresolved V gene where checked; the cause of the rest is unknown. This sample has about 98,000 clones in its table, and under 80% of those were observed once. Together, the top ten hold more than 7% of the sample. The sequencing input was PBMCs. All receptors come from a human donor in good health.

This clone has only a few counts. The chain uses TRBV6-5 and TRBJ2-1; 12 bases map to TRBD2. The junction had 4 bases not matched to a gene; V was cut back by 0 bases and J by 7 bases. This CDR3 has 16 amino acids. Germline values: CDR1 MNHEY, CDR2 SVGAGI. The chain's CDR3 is CASSYSSLAGGNEQFF. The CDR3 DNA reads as TGTGCCAGCAGTTACTCGTCCCTAGCGGGAGGGAATGAGCAGTTCTTC.

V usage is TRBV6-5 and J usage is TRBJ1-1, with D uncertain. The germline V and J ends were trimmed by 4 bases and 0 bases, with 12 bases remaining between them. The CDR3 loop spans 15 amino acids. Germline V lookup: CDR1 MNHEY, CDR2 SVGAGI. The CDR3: CASSSSHGVNTEAFF. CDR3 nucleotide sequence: TGTGCCAGCAGTTCTTCCCACGGGGTGAACACTGAAGCTTTCTTT.

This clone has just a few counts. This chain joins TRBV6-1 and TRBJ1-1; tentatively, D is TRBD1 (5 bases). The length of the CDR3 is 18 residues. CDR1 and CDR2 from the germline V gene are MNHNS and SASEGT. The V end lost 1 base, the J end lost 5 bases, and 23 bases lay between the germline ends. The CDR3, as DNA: TGTGCCAGCAGTGAAGGTCACGGGGGTGGGCCGTCGAAAACTGAAGCTTTCTTT. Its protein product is CASSEGHGGGPSKTEAFF.

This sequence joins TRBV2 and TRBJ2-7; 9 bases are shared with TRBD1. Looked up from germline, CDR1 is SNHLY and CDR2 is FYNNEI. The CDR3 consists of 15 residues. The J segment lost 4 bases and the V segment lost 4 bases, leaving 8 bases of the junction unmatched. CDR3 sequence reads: CASSGGQGGSYEQYF. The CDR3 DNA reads TGTGCCAGCAGTGGGGGACAGGGTGGTTCGTACGAGCAGTACTTC.

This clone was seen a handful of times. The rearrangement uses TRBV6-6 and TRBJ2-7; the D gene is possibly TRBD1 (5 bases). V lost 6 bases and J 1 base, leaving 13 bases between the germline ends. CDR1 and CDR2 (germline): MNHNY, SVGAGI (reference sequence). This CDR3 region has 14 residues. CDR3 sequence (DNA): TGTGCCAGCAGGATGACAGACCTATCCTACGAGCAGTACTTC. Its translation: CASRMTDLSYEQYF.

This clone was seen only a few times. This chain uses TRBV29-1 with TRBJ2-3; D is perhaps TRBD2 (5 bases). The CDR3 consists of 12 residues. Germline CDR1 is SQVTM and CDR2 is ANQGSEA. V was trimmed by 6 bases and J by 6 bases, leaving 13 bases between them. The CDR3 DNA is TGCAGCGTCCACATTTCGGGGGATACGCAGTATTTT. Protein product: CSVHISGDTQYF.

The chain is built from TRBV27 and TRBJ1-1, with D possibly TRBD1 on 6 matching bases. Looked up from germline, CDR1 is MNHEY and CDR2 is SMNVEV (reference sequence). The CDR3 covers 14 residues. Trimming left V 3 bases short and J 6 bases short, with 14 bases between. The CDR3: CASSLGQGSAEAFF. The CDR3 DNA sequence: TGTGCCAGCAGTTTGGGCCAGGGGTCCGCTGAAGCTTTCTTT.

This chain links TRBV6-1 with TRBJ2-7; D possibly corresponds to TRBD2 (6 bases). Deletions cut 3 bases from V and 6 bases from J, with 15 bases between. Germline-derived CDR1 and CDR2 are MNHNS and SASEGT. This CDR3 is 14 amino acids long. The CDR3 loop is CASSEGTGAVEQYF. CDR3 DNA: TGTGCCAGCAGTGAGGGGACGGGAGCAGTCGAGCAGTACTTC.

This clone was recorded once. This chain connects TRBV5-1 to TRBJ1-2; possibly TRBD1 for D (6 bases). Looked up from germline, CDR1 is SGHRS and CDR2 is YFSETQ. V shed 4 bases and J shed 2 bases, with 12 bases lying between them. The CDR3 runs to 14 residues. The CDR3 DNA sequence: TGCGCCAGCAGCCCGACAGGATTAAACTATGGCTACACCTTC. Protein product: CASSPTGLNYGYTF. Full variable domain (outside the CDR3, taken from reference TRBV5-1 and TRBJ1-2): KAGVTQTPRYLIKTRGQQVTLSCSPISGHRSVSWYQQTPGQGLQFLFEYFSETQRNKGNFPGRFSGRQFSNSRSEMNVSTLELGDSALYLCASSPTGLNYGYTFGSGTRLTVV.

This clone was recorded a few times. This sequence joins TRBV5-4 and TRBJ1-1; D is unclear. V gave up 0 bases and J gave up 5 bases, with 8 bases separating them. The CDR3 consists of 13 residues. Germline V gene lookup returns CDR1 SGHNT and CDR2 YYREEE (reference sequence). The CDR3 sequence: CASSLVSRTEAFF. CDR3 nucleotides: TGTGCCAGCAGCTTGGTATCGCGGACTGAAGCTTTCTTT.

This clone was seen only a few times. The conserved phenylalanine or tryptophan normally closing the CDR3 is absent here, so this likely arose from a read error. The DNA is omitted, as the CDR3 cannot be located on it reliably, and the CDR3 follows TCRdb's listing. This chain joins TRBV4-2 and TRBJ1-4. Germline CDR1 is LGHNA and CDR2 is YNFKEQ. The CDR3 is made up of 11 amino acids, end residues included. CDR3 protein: CASSRDWTEHP.

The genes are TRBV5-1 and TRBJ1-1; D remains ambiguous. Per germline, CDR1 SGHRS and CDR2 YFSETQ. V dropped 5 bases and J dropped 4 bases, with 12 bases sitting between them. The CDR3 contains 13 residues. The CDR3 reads CASSYPGGTEAFF. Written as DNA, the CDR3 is TGCGCCAGCAGTTACCCGGGTGGCACTGAAGCTTTCTTT.

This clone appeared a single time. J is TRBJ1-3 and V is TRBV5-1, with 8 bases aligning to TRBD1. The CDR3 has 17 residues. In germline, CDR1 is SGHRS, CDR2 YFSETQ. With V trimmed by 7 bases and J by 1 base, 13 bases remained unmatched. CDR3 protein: CASRQTTDRESGNTIYF. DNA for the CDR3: TGCGCCAGCCGCCAAACCACGGACAGGGAATCTGGAAACACCATATATTTT.

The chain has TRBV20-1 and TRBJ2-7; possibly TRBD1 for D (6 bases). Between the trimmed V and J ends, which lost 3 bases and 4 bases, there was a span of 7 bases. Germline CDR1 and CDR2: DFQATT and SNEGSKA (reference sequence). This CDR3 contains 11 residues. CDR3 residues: CSARTGYEQYF. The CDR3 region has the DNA TGCAGTGCTAGGACAGGATACGAGCAGTACTTC.

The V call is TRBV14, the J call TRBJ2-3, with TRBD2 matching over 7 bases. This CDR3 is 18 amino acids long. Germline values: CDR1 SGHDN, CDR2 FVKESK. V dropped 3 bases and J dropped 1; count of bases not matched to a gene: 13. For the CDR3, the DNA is TGTGCCAGCAGCCATATCACTAGCGTATTCCTGGGCACAGATACGCAGTATTTT. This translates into CASSHITSVFLGTDTQYF.

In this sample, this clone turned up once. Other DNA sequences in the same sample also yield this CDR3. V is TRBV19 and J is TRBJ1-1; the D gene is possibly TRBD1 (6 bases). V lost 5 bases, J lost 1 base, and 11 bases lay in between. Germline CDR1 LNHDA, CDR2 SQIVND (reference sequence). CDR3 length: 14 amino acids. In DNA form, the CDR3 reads TGTGCCAGTAGTCCATCACAGGGGAACACTGAAGCTTTCTTT. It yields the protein CASSPSQGNTEAFF.

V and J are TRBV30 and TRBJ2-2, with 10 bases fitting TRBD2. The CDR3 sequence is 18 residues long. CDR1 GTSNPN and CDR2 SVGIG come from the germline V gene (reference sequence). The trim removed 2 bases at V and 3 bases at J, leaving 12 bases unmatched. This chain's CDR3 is CAWSNTSGMVSDTGELFF. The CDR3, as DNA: TGTGCCTGGAGTAACACTAGCGGGATGGTCAGTGACACCGGGGAGCTGTTTTTT.

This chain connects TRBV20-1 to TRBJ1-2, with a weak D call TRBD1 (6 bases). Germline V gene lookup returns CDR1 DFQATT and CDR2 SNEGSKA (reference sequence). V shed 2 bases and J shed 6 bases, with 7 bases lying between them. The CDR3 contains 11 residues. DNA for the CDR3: TGCAGTGCTAGACACAGGGATGGCTACACCTTC. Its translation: CSARHRDGYTF.